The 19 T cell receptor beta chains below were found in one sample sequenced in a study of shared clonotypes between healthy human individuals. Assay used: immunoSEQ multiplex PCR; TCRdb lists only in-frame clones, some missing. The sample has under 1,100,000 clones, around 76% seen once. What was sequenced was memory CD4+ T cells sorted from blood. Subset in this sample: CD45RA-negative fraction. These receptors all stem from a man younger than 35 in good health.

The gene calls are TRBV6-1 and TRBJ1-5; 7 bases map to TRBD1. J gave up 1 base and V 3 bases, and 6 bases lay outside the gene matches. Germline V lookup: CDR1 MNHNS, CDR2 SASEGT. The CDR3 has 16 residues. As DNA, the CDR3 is TGTGCCAGCAGTGACGTAGAACAGGGGAGCAATCAGCCCCAGCATTTT. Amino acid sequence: CASSDVEQGSNQPQHF.

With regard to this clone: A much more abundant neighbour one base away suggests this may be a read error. The CDR3 bases are TGTGCCAGCAGTTTGTGGCGGAACACTGAAGCTTTCTTT. Amino acids: CASSLWRNTEAFF. V is TRBV27 and J is TRBJ1-1, with D uncertain. With 3 bases removed from V and 1 base from J, the gap between germline ends came to 6 bases. The CDR3 loop spans 13 amino acids. Germline V gene lookup returns CDR1 MNHEY and CDR2 SMNVEV (reference sequence).

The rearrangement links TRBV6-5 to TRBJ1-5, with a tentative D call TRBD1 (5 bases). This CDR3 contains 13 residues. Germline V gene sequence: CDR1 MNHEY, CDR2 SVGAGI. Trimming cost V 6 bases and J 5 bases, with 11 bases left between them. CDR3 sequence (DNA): TGTGCCAGCAGCAGGGAAGAGGATCAGCCCCAGCATTTT. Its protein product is CASSREEDQPQHF.

CDR3 in amino acids: CAWSHGRTFGYTF. CDR3 nucleotide sequence: TGTGCCTGGAGTCACGGCCGAACTTTTGGCTACACCTTC. This chain connects TRBV30 to TRBJ1-2; D gene unclear. Looked up from germline, CDR1 is GTSNPN and CDR2 is SVGIG (reference sequence). With 2 bases removed from V and 7 bases from J, the gap between germline ends came to 14 bases. The CDR3 length is 13 residues.

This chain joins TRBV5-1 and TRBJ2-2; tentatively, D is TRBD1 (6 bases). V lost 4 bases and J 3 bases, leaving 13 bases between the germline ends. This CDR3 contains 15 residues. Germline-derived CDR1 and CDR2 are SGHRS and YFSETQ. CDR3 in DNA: TGCGCCAGCAGCGTTACAGGGCCCGACACCGGGGAGCTGTTTTTT. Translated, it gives CASSVTGPDTGELFF.

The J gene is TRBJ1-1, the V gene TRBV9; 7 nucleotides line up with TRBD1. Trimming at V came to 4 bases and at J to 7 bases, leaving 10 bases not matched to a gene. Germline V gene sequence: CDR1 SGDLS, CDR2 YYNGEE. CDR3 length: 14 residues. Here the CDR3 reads CASSFMWGDSEAFF. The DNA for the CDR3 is TGTGCCAGCAGCTTCATGTGGGGGGACAGTGAAGCTTTCTTT.

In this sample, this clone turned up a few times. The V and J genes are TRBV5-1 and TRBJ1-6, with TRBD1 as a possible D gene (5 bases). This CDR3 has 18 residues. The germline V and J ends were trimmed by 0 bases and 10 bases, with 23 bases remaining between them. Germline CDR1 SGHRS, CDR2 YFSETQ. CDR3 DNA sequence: TGCGCCAGCAGCTTGGCGGGGCCAGCGGGCGGGGATGGATCACCCCTCCACTTT. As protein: CASSLAGPAGGDGSPLHF.

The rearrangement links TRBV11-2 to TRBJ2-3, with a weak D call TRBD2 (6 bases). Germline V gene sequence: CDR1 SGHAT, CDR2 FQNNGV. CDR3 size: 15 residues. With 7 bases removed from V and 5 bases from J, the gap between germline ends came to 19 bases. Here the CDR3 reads CASTSAGWRGDTQYF. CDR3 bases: TGTGCCAGCACCTCGGCGGGGTGGCGGGGAGATACGCAGTATTTT.

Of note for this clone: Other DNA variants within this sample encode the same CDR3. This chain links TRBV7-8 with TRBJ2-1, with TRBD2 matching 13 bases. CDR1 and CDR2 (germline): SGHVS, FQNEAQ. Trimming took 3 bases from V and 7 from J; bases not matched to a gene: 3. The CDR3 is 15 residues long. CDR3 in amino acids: CASSLGLAGNNEQFF. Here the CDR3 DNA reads TGTGCCAGCAGCTTGGGACTAGCGGGAAATAATGAGCAGTTCTTC.

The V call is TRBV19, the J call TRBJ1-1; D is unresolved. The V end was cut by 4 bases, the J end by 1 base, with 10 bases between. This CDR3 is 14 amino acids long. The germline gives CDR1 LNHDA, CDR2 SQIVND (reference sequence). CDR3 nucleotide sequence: TGTGCCAGTAGTAGAAGGGCAGAGAACACTGAAGCTTTCTTT. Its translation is CASSRRAENTEAFF. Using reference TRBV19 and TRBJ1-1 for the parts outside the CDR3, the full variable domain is DGGITQSPKYLFRKEGQNVTLSCEQNLNHDAMYWYRQDPGQGLRLIYYSQIVNDFQKGDIAEGYSVSREKKESFPLTVTSAQKNPTAFYLCASSRRAENTEAFFGQGTRLTVV.

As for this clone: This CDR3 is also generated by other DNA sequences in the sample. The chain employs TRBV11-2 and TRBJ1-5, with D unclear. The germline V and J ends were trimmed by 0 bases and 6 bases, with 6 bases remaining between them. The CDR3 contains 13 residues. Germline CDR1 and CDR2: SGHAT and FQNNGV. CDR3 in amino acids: CASSLDGGQPQHF. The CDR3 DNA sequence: TGTGCCAGCAGCTTAGATGGAGGTCAGCCCCAGCATTTT.

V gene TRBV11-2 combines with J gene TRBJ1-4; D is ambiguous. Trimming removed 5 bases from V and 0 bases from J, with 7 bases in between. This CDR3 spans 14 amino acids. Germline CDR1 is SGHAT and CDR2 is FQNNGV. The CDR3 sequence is CASSRQATNEKLFF. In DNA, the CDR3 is TGTGCCAGCAGCCGGCAGGCAACTAATGAAAAACTGTTTTTT.

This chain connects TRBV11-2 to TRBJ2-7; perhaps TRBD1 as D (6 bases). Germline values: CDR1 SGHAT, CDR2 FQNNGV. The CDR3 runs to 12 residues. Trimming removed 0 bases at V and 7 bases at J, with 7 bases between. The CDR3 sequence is CASSLDGQEQYF. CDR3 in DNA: TGTGCCAGCAGCTTAGATGGACAGGAGCAGTACTTC. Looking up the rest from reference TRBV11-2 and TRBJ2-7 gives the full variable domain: EAGVAQSPRYKIIEKRQSVAFWCNPISGHATLYWYQQILGQGPKLLIQFQNNGVVDDSQLPKDRFSAERLKGVDSTLKIQPAKLEDSAVYLCASSLDGQEQYFGPGTRLTVT.

CDR3 DNA: TGCGCCAGCAGCTTGATCCCAGGAGAACAAGAGACCCAGTACTTC. Its translation: CASSLIPGEQETQYF. The chain uses TRBV5-1 and TRBJ2-5; D is uncertain. This CDR3 has 15 residues. CDR1 is SGHRS and CDR2 is YFSETQ in the germline V gene. V dropped 1 base and J dropped 2 bases, with 12 bases sitting between them.

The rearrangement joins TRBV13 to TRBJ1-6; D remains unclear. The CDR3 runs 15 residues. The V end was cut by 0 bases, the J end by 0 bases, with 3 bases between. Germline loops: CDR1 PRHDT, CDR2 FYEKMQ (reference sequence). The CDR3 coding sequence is TGTGCCAGCAGCTTAGGCAGCTCCTATAATTCACCCCTCCACTTT. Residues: CASSLGSSYNSPLHF.

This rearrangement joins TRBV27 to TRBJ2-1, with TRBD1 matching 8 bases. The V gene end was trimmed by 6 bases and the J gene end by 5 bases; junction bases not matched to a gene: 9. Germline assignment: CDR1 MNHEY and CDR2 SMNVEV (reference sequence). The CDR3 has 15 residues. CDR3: CASSRRTGSNNEQFF. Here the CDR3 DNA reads TGTGCCAGCAGCCGGAGGACAGGGAGCAACAATGAGCAGTTCTTC.

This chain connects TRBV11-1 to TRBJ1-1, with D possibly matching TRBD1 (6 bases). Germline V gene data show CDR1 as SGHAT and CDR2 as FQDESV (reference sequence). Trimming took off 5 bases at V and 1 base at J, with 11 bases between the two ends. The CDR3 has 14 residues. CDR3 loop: CASSTDRWNTEAFF. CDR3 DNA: TGTGCCAGCAGCACAGACAGGTGGAACACTGAAGCTTTCTTT.

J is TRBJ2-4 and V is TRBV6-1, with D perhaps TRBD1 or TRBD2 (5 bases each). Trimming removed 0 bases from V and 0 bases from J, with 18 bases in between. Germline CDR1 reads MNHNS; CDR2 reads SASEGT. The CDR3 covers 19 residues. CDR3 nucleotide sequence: TGTGCCAGCAGTGAAGCCGGGGACGACGGAGCACTAGCCAAAAACATTCAGTACTTC. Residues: CASSEAGDDGALAKNIQYF.

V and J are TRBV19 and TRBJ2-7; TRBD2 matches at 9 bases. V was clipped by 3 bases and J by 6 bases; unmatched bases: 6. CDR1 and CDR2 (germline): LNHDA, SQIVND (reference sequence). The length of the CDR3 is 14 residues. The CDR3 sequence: CASSISGGNGEQYF. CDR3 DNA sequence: TGTGCCAGTAGTATCAGCGGGGGGAACGGCGAGCAGTACTTC.